This T cell receptor (beta chain) was found in a study of breast tumors, draining lymph nodes, adjacent tissues. Broader study findings: The data were judged consistent with most tumor T cells coming from lymph node and expanding in tumor. Tumor T cell lymph node origin was a supported hypothesis, not proven. Tumor TCR diversity was below lymph nodes but above nontumor tissue.

About this clonotype: Its antigen is currently unknown. Germline and junction disagree at one end, which may indicate a read error.

Breast cancer patients provided tissue from their axillary draining lymph nodes. TCRdb ran MiXCR on the multiplex PCR reads and lists one entry per CDR3 protein. Of under 150,000 distinct CDR3 sequences in the sample, approximately 20% were seen once. The CDR3 extends over 15 amino acids. CDR1 is DFQATT, CDR2 SNEGSKA, per germline (reference sequence). The chain employs TRBV20-1 and TRBJ2-1; D remains ambiguous. The specimen sequenced was axillary lymph node tissue. The sequence was obtained from a female donor with breast cancer. Some clones in this sample may be carry-over from other donors' samples. The CDR3 DNA is TGCGGTGCCTTGGGCGTTCGTGTGTGGTACAGTGAGCAGTTCTTC. Its protein product is CGALGVRVWYSEQFF.